The 20 T cell receptor beta chains below were found in one sample sequenced in a study of blood T cell repertoires in COVID-19. Measured with immunoSEQ multiplex PCR; TCRdb has only the in-frame clones, and not every one. The sample consists of approximately 50,000 clones, 79% of them appearing once. Sample: peripheral blood. The origin of the receptors is a man aged 65 to 85 with acute or convalescent COVID-19.

The chain couples TRBV7-2 to TRBJ2-3; 12 bases fit TRBD2. With 2 bases clipped from V and 3 bases from J, the junction kept 3 bases outside the gene matches. The CDR3 length is 16 residues. Germline-derived CDR1 and CDR2 are SGHTA and FQGNSA. CDR3 in amino acids: CASSLTGTSGTDTQYF. The CDR3 bases are TGTGCCAGCAGCTTAACTGGGACTAGCGGGACAGATACGCAGTATTTT.

The rearrangement joins TRBV7-2 to TRBJ2-1; D is unclear. In germline, CDR1 is SGHTA, CDR2 FQGNSA. The CDR3 covers 15 residues. Deletions cut 3 bases from V and 3 bases from J, with 12 bases between. The CDR3 bases are TGTGCCAGCAGCTTTGATGCACAGAGCTACAATGAGCAGTTCTTC. This codes for CASSFDAQSYNEQFF.

The chain employs TRBV6-2 or TRBV6-3 and TRBJ1-2; maybe TRBD1 (5 bases). This CDR3 is built from 15 residues. Trimming cost V 2 bases and J 8 bases, with 18 bases left between them. Germline-derived CDR1 and CDR2 are MNHEY and SVGEGT. The CDR3 sequence: CASSYADRRHSGYTF. The CDR3 nucleotides read TGTGCCAGCAGTTACGCCGACAGACGCCATTCAGGCTACACCTTC.

The table lists this clone with a few counts. The rearrangement joins TRBV15 to TRBJ2-7; 10 bases agree with TRBD2. The trim removed 5 bases at V and 2 bases at J, leaving 6 bases unmatched. The CDR3 consists of 15 residues. Germline V gene lookup returns CDR1 LNHNV and CDR2 YYDKDF (reference sequence). The CDR3 DNA reads TGTGCCACCAGCCTGCTCCTAGCGGGAGCCTACGAGCAGTACTTC. This codes for CATSLLLAGAYEQYF. Filled out from reference TRBV15 and TRBJ2-7, the complete variable domain reads DAMVIQNPRYQVTQFGKPVTLSCSQTLNHNVMYWYQQKSSQAPKLLFHYYDKDFNNEADTPDNFQSRRPNTSFCFLDIRSPGLGDTAMYLCATSLLLAGAYEQYFGPGTRLTVT.

The chain links TRBV29-1 to TRBJ2-3, with TRBD2 as a possible D gene (5 bases). Germline CDR1 is SQVTM and CDR2 is ANQGSEA. V was shortened by 6 bases and J by 5 bases, with 9 bases between the two germline ends. This CDR3 is built from 11 residues. The CDR3 DNA reads as TGCAGCGTCCGGGCGGGAGATACGCAGTATTTT. Translation gives CSVRAGDTQYF.

This rearrangement joins TRBV7-2 to TRBJ2-7, with TRBD2 as a possible D gene (5 bases). The CDR3 runs to 15 residues. Germline V gives CDR1 SGHTA, CDR2 FQGNSA. Between the trimmed V and J ends, which lost 6 bases and 5 bases, there was a span of 20 bases. CDR3 region: CASSSTGNTRDEQYF. DNA of the CDR3: TGTGCCAGCAGTTCAACCGGGAATACTAGAGACGAGCAGTACTTC.

This sequence joins TRBV6-5 and TRBJ1-2, with D perhaps TRBD1 (6 bases). The ends were cut back, 6 bases at V and 8 bases at J, with 22 bases in the middle. Germline CDR1 is MNHEY and CDR2 is SVGAGI. The CDR3 loop spans 15 amino acids. CDR3 DNA: TGTGCCAGCAGCGCGGTGCCCGAGGGGGTTAAGGGCTACACCTTC. Its translation: CASSAVPEGVKGYTF.

The chain uses TRBV7-9 and TRBJ2-3; 10 bases are a match to TRBD1. The CDR3 contains 15 residues. Germline V CDR1 and CDR2: SEHNR, FQNEAQ (reference sequence). Germline trimming cut 5 bases from V and 6 bases from J; bases unmatched to any gene: 8. The CDR3 sequence is CASSRSTGGVDTQYF. As DNA, the CDR3 is TGTGCCAGCAGCCGATCGACAGGGGGCGTGGATACGCAGTATTTT.

The rearrangement uses TRBV28 and TRBJ2-7, with 7 bases lining up with TRBD1. The CDR3 runs to 13 residues. V trimming: 6 bases; J trimming: 9 bases; junction bases outside the gene matches: 11. Germline lookup yields CDR1 MDHEN and CDR2 SYDVKM. CDR3 protein: CASRGTAVPLQYF. The CDR3 nucleotides are TGTGCCAGCAGGGGGACAGCCGTACCTTTGCAGTACTTC.

The rearrangement joins TRBV19 to TRBJ2-3, with 8 bases identical to TRBD1. CDR3 size: 13 residues. Trimming cost V 6 bases and J 1 base; bases outside gene matches: 0. CDR1 is LNHDA and CDR2 is SQIVND in the germline V gene (reference sequence). The CDR3 DNA reads as TGTGCCAGTAGGGACAGGGGCACAGATACGCAGTATTTT. It translates to CASRDRGTDTQYF.

V gene TRBV20-1 combines with J gene TRBJ2-3, with TRBD2 matching over 13 bases. This CDR3 spans 18 amino acids. V lost 3 bases, J lost 4 bases, and 13 bases stayed unmatched. From germline, CDR1 is DFQATT and CDR2 SNEGSKA (reference sequence). The CDR3 loop is CSASSRLAGGLNPDTQYF. DNA for the CDR3: TGCAGTGCTAGTAGTAGACTAGCGGGAGGCCTCAACCCAGATACGCAGTATTTT.

The chain is built from TRBV2 and TRBJ1-2, with a possible D match to TRBD1 (5 bases). The CDR3 totals 12 residues. Trimming left V 4 bases short and J 7 bases short, with 10 bases between. Germline assignment: CDR1 SNHLY and CDR2 FYNNEI. This CDR3 reads CASSGGDAGYTF. In DNA form, the CDR3 reads TGTGCCAGCAGTGGGGGGGATGCTGGCTACACCTTC.

The chain recombines TRBV6-5 with TRBJ2-5; D might be TRBD1 (5 bases). The CDR3 length is 13 residues. Germline V CDR1 and CDR2: MNHEY, SVGAGI. V lost 3 bases and J lost 6, with 11 bases in between. For the CDR3, the DNA is TGTGCCAGCAGTTATGACAGCCAGAAGACCCAGTACTTC. Amino acids: CASSYDSQKTQYF.

This clone was recorded only once. The chain uses TRBV11-3 and TRBJ2-5; the D gene is possibly TRBD2 (6 bases). The V end lost 1 base, the J end lost 5 bases, and 14 bases lay between the germline ends. The CDR3 length is 15 residues. Germline CDR1 is SGHNT and CDR2 is YENEEA. CDR3 nucleotides: TGTGCCAGCAGCTTAGTTTGGGGGGTAGGGGAGACCCAGTACTTC. The encoded protein is CASSLVWGVGETQYF.

The rearrangement joins TRBV29-1 to TRBJ2-7; unclear D gene. Per the germline V gene, CDR1 is SQVTM and CDR2 is ANQGSEA. Trimming pared 7 bases from V and 4 bases from J, leaving 17 bases between. The CDR3 contains 13 residues. This CDR3 reads CSAMSATRYEQYF. The DNA of the CDR3 is TGCAGCGCCATGAGCGCAACGCGATACGAGCAGTACTTC.

The CDR3 loop reads CASSSEGARRQETQYF. CDR3 bases: TGTGCCAGCAGCTCGGAGGGGGCCAGAAGACAAGAGACCCAGTACTTC. This chain uses TRBV11-1 with TRBJ2-5; tentatively, D is TRBD1 (7 bases). Germline CDR1 SGHAT, CDR2 FQDESV (reference sequence). The V end lost 4 bases, the J end lost 2 bases, and 17 bases lay between the germline ends. CDR3 length: 16 amino acids.

V usage is TRBV28 and J usage is TRBJ2-7; 11 bases are shared with TRBD1. This CDR3 is 15 amino acids long. CDR1 and CDR2 from the germline V gene are MDHEN and SYDVKM. The trim removed 3 bases at V and 3 bases at J, leaving 4 bases unmatched. In nucleotides, the CDR3 is TGTGCCAGCAGTTTGTCGGGACAGGGGGTCTACGAGCAGTACTTC. Translating gives CASSLSGQGVYEQYF.

V and J are TRBV11-3 and TRBJ2-7; 7 nucleotides align to TRBD2. Trimming at V came to 5 bases and at J to 0 bases, leaving 7 bases not matched to a gene. Looked up from germline, CDR1 is SGHNT and CDR2 is YENEEA. CDR3 length: 15 residues. CDR3 coding DNA: TGTGCCAGCAGCGGCCGCGGGAGTCGCTCCTACGAGCAGTACTTC. Encoded protein: CASSGRGSRSYEQYF. The variable domain in full, with the rest retrieved from reference TRBV11-3 and TRBJ2-7, is EAGVVQSPRYKIIEKKQPVAFWCNPISGHNTLYWYLQNLGQGPELLIRYENEEAVDDSQLPKDRFSAERLKGVDSTLKIQPAELGDSAVYLCASSGRGSRSYEQYFGPGTRLTVT.

The rearrangement uses TRBV7-3 and TRBJ1-2; 9 bases map to TRBD1. Trimming at V came to 5 bases and at J to 7 bases, leaving 5 bases not matched to a gene. In germline, CDR1 is SGHTA, CDR2 FQGTGA. The CDR3 spans 13 residues. The CDR3 sequence is CASSPDRGRGYTF. The CDR3 DNA reads TGTGCCAGCAGCCCGGACAGGGGTCGTGGCTACACCTTC.

The chain links TRBV6-6 to TRBJ1-2; maybe TRBD1 (5 bases). V lost 5 bases, J lost 5 bases, and 12 bases lay in between. The CDR3 runs 13 residues. Germline-derived CDR1 and CDR2 are MNHNY and SVGAGI (reference sequence). CDR3 bases: TGTGCCAGCAGTATGACAGTAGGGTATGGCTACACCTTC. This translates into CASSMTVGYGYTF.